This passage covers 26 T cell receptor beta chains from one sample sequenced in a study of OX40 agonist ivuxolimab in advanced cancers. TCRdb's copy holds only in-frame clones and misses some; the assay was immunoSEQ multiplex PCR. The sample comprises tens of thousands of clones, approximately 76% of which are singletons, and over 20% rests with the top ten. Sequencing was performed on CD4+ or CD8+ T cells sorted from blood, taken in a trial of the OX40 agonist ivuxolimab. The receptors were sampled from an adult with an advanced solid tumor such as melanoma, head and neck, liver or kidney cancer.

This clone was detected only once. The rearrangement joins TRBV18 to TRBJ2-3; 10 positions agree with TRBD1. CDR1 and CDR2 from the germline V gene are KGHSH and LQKENI. The CDR3 spans 16 residues. With V trimmed by 0 bases and J by 4 bases, 4 bases remained unmatched. The CDR3 sequence: CASSPPSGTGADTQYF. CDR3 DNA: TGTGCCAGCTCACCACCCAGTGGGACAGGGGCAGATACGCAGTATTTT. The full variable domain, completed using reference TRBV18 and TRBJ2-3, is NAGVMQNPRHLVRRRGQEARLRCSPMKGHSHVYWYRQLPEEGLKFMVYLQKENIIDESGMPKERFSAEFPKEGPSILRIQQVVRGDSAAYFCASSPPSGTGADTQYFGPGTRLTVL.

V gene TRBV5-1 combines with J gene TRBJ1-2; D uncertain. CDR1 SGHRS and CDR2 YFSETQ come from the germline V gene. V shed 0 bases and J shed 0 bases, with 3 bases lying between them. The CDR3 spans 13 residues. The CDR3 DNA reads as TGCGCCAGCAGCTTGGACGCTAACTATGGCTACACCTTC. The encoded protein is CASSLDANYGYTF. Full variable domain (rest looked up from reference TRBV5-1 and TRBJ1-2): KAGVTQTPRYLIKTRGQQVTLSCSPISGHRSVSWYQQTPGQGLQFLFEYFSETQRNKGNFPGRFSGRQFSNSRSEMNVSTLELGDSALYLCASSLDANYGYTFGSGTRLTVV.

The chain links TRBV6-6 to TRBJ2-7; no definite D call. The CDR3 totals 13 residues. V was cut by 4 bases and J by 3 bases, with 10 bases left in between. Germline assignment: CDR1 MNHNY and CDR2 SVGAGI (reference sequence). In nucleotides, the CDR3 is TGTGCCAGCAGTTCCGTCTCGGGCTACGAGCAGTACTTC. Its protein is CASSSVSGYEQYF.

This clone was found once. The chain recombines TRBV7-9 with TRBJ2-7; TRBD2 agrees at 8 bases. This CDR3 has 14 amino acids. The V segment lost 5 bases and the J segment 1 base; nucleotides outside the gene matches: 4. Germline values: CDR1 SEHNR, CDR2 FQNEAQ (reference sequence). DNA for the CDR3: TGTGCCAGCAGCCCCGGGGGGGGGTCCTACGAGCAGTACTTC. Protein product: CASSPGGGSYEQYF. The entire variable domain, with the rest obtained from reference TRBV7-9 and TRBJ2-7, is as follows: DTGVSQNPRHKITKRGQNVTFRCDPISEHNRLYWYRQTLGQGPEFLTYFQNEAQLEKSRLLSDRFSAERPKGSFSTLEIQRTEQGDSAMYLCASSPGGGSYEQYFGPGTRLTVT.

This clone showed up just a few times. The J gene is TRBJ1-6, the V gene TRBV7-9, with D possibly matching TRBD1 (6 bases). The CDR3 is 14 amino acids. The V gene's germline CDR1 is SEHNR and CDR2 FQNEAQ (reference sequence). V was shortened by 2 bases and J by 7 bases, with 9 bases between the two germline ends. The CDR3 DNA sequence: TGTGCCAGCAGCTTATCGGACAGAAATTCACCCCTCCACTTT. As protein: CASSLSDRNSPLHF.

The chain carries TRBV6-6 and TRBJ1-1; TRBD1 agrees at 7 bases. Germline V gene sequence: CDR1 MNHNY, CDR2 SVGAGI (reference sequence). V lost 11 bases, J lost 6 bases, and 12 bases stayed unmatched. CDR3 length: 13 residues. CDR3 residues: CAGSPGGRSEAFF. The DNA for the CDR3 is TGTGCCGGCTCTCCAGGGGGTAGGTCTGAAGCTTTCTTT.

This clone was found a few times. At the DNA level, this CDR3 is encoded by other sequences in the same sample as well. V usage is TRBV5-4 and J usage is TRBJ1-2; the D is unclear. Germline V gene data show CDR1 as SGHNT and CDR2 as YYREEE (reference sequence). The CDR3 totals 12 residues. Trimming cost V 4 bases and J 4 bases, with 8 bases left between them. DNA of the CDR3: TGTGCCAGCAGCGCGCCTCTCTATGGCTACACCTTC. Its translation: CASSAPLYGYTF.

This clone was detected a few times. The V gene is TRBV7-2, the J gene TRBJ2-2, with 7 bases lining up with TRBD2. V lost 2 bases, J lost 13 bases, and 4 bases stayed unmatched. This CDR3 comprises 12 residues. The germline gives CDR1 SGHTA, CDR2 FQGNSA. CDR3 nucleotide sequence: TGTGCCAGCAGCTTACGGACTAGTCCGCTGTTTTTT. Translated, it gives CASSLRTSPLFF.

V is TRBV5-6 and J is TRBJ2-7; tentative D call: TRBD1 (8 bases). From germline, CDR1 is SGHDT and CDR2 YYEEEE. The CDR3 runs to 14 residues. V lost 4 bases and J lost 6, with 17 bases in between. The CDR3 sequence: CASSHPTGEGEQYV. The CDR3 coding sequence is TGTGCCAGCAGCCACCCGACAGGGGAGGGCGAGCAGTACGTC.

The V call is TRBV5-1, the J call TRBJ2-5; 7 bases map to TRBD1. Germline V gene sequence: CDR1 SGHRS, CDR2 YFSETQ. The junction had 4 bases not matched to a gene; V was cut back by 5 bases and J by 3 bases. This CDR3 has 13 amino acids. DNA for the CDR3: TGCGCCAGCAGAGCCGGGACAGAAGAGACCCAGTACTTC. This translates into CASRAGTEETQYF. The full variable domain, in which reference TRBV5-1 and TRBJ2-5 provide the parts outside the CDR3, is KAGVTQTPRYLIKTRGQQVTLSCSPISGHRSVSWYQQTPGQGLQFLFEYFSETQRNKGNFPGRFSGRQFSNSRSEMNVSTLELGDSALYLCASRAGTEETQYFGPGTRLLVL.

This chain uses TRBV7-2 with TRBJ1-6; D unclear. V lost 0 bases, J lost 2 bases, and 17 bases lay in between. CDR1 SGHTA and CDR2 FQGNSA come from the germline V gene. The CDR3 extends over 19 amino acids. Written as DNA, the CDR3 is TGTGCCAGCAGCTTAGCCTCTTTCGGGATGGGGACCTATAATTCACCCCTCCACTTT. Amino acids: CASSLASFGMGTYNSPLHF.

The chain has TRBV7-8 and TRBJ1-5; no firm D call. V was trimmed by 0 bases and J by 4 bases, leaving 10 bases between them. The CDR3 is made up of 15 amino acids. CDR1 and CDR2 (germline): SGHVS, FQNEAQ. The DNA of the CDR3 is TGTGCCAGCAGCTTAGCGTTCAAGGGTAATCAGCCCCAGCATTTT. It is translated as CASSLAFKGNQPQHF.

The CDR3 DNA reads as TGTGCCAGCAGCTTAGACCGGGGATCCCTGGGGACTGAAGCTTTCTTT. Residues: CASSLDRGSLGTEAFF. The V gene is TRBV5-6, the J gene TRBJ1-1; D not certain. The germline gives CDR1 SGHDT, CDR2 YYEEEE. The CDR3 totals 16 residues. Trimming cost V 2 bases and J 5 bases, with 19 bases left between them.

The genes are TRBV21-1 and TRBJ1-1; the D call TRBD1 from the table was never checked on the DNA. TRBV21-1 is classified as a pseudogene. The CDR3 is made up of 13 amino acids. The DNA for the CDR3 is TGTGCCAGCAGCAGACCCAAGGGGACTGAAGCTTTCTTT. Protein sequence: CASSRPKGTEAFF.

A note on this clone: Other nucleotide sequences from this sample produce the same CDR3. The genes are TRBV7-8 and TRBJ1-5, with 7 nucleotides matching TRBD1. CDR3 length: 17 residues. V trimming: 5 bases; J trimming: 0 bases; junction bases outside the gene matches: 10. Germline CDR1 is SGHVS and CDR2 is FQNEAQ. CDR3 loop: CASSVHRGSYSNQPQHF. The CDR3 nucleotides are TGTGCCAGCAGCGTACACAGGGGCTCTTATAGCAATCAGCCCCAGCATTTT.

The V and J genes are TRBV5-1 and TRBJ2-4, with D unclear. Trimming took off 0 bases at V and 5 bases at J, with 12 bases between the two ends. CDR3 length: 15 residues. Per germline, CDR1 SGHRS and CDR2 YFSETQ. CDR3 amino acids: CASSLAQGGQNIQYF. The CDR3 DNA sequence: TGCGCCAGCAGCTTGGCCCAAGGTGGTCAAAACATTCAGTACTTC.

The J gene is TRBJ2-5, the V gene TRBV11-2; 11 bases line up with TRBD2. Germline assignment: CDR1 SGHAT and CDR2 FQNNGV. The CDR3 spans 15 residues. J was trimmed by 5 bases and V by 3 bases; bases with no gene match: 5. This CDR3 reads CASSFGSGGVETQYF. The CDR3 DNA sequence: TGTGCCAGCAGCTTTGGTAGCGGGGGGGTTGAGACCCAGTACTTC.

This sequence joins TRBV7-2 and TRBJ1-2; D possibly corresponds to TRBD1 (5 bases). Germline V gene lookup returns CDR1 SGHTA and CDR2 FQGNSA. Trimming pared 6 bases from V and 3 bases from J, leaving 14 bases between. The CDR3 is made up of 14 amino acids. CDR3 protein: CASRSVGGDYGYTF. CDR3 nucleotide sequence: TGTGCCAGCAGGTCTGTCGGGGGGGACTATGGCTACACCTTC. Complete variable domain (other parts from reference TRBV7-2 and TRBJ1-2): GAGVSQSPSNKVTEKGKDVELRCDPISGHTALYWYRQSLGQGLEFLIYFQGNSAPDKSGLPSDRFSAERTGGSVSTLTIQRTQQEDSAVYLCASRSVGGDYGYTFGSGTRLTVV.

This clone was detected only once. The chain carries TRBV2 and TRBJ1-6; the match to TRBD1 covers 7 bases. Looked up from germline, CDR1 is SNHLY and CDR2 is FYNNEI. This CDR3 contains 13 residues. With V trimmed by 8 bases and J by 7 bases, 5 bases remained unmatched. The CDR3 here is CASEGQRNSPLHF. CDR3 coding DNA: TGTGCCAGCGAGGGACAGAGAAATTCACCCCTCCACTTT.

This clone has just a few counts. V is TRBV4-1 and J is TRBJ2-6; TRBD1 matches at 7 bases. Per the germline V gene, CDR1 is MGHRA and CDR2 is YSYEKL. The CDR3 runs 22 residues. Trimming cost V 4 bases and J 0 bases; bases outside gene matches: 21. The CDR3 DNA sequence: TGCGCCAGCAGCCCCCGATTGGTCGCCCGTGACAGGGTTCCCTCTGGGGCCAACGTCCTGACTTTC. Translating it yields CASSPRLVARDRVPSGANVLTF.

The CDR3 DNA reads TGTGCCAGTTCGGTAGTCCCATACGCAGATACGCAGTATTTT. As protein: CASSVVPYADTQYF. The chain links TRBV6-1 to TRBJ2-3; D gene uncertain. Germline CDR1 MNHNS, CDR2 SASEGT. V was trimmed by 9 bases and J by 4 bases, leaving 17 bases between them. CDR3 size: 14 residues.

The genes are TRBV7-9 and TRBJ2-1; D remains unclear. CDR3 length: 12 amino acids. In germline, CDR1 is SEHNR, CDR2 FQNEAQ (reference sequence). Trimming stripped 2 bases from V and 8 bases from J, with 7 bases between. CDR3 coding DNA: TGTGCCAGCAGCTTATTTGTCGATGAGCAGTTCTTC. This translates into CASSLFVDEQFF. The full variable domain, its missing parts supplied by reference TRBV7-9 and TRBJ2-1, is DTGVSQNPRHKITKRGQNVTFRCDPISEHNRLYWYRQTLGQGPEFLTYFQNEAQLEKSRLLSDRFSAERPKGSFSTLEIQRTEQGDSAMYLCASSLFVDEQFFGPGTRLTVL.

This rearrangement joins TRBV30 to TRBJ1-1; D is ambiguous. Germline V gene data show CDR1 as GTSNPN and CDR2 as SVGIG (reference sequence). Trimming stripped 0 bases from V and 6 bases from J, with 14 bases between. The CDR3 is 14 amino acids. The CDR3 coding sequence is TGTGCCTGGAGTGTAAATTCTGGGGTTGCTGAAGCTTTCTTT. Residues: CAWSVNSGVAEAFF.

On this clone itself: A read error is the likely source, as a far larger clone sits one nucleotide away. This chain connects TRBV7-9 to TRBJ1-5, with 7 bases aligning to TRBD1. The V gene's germline CDR1 is SEHNR and CDR2 FQNEAQ (reference sequence). CDR3 length: 15 residues. V was clipped by 6 bases and J by 3 bases; unmatched bases: 8. The CDR3: CASREGAGVNQPQHF. DNA for the CDR3: TGTGCCAGCAGGGAGGGGGCGGGGGTCAATCAGCCCCAGCATTTT.

The rearrangement uses TRBV20-1 and TRBJ2-4; weak D call: TRBD1 (6 bases). Trimming cost V 5 bases and J 4 bases, with 6 bases left between them. Germline V CDR1 and CDR2: DFQATT, SNEGSKA (reference sequence). This CDR3 region has 11 residues. The CDR3 DNA reads as TGCAGTGCTGGACAGAAAAACATTCAGTACTTC. This translates into CSAGQKNIQYF.

Only a few counts were recorded for this clone. CDR3 region: CAIQSDGMNTEAFF. The CDR3 DNA follows: TGTGCCATACAGTCCGACGGCATGAACACTGAAGCTTTCTTT. The chain is built from TRBV7-9 and TRBJ1-1, with D unclear. CDR1 and CDR2 from the germline V gene are SEHNR and FQNEAQ (reference sequence). This CDR3 is built from 14 residues. The ends were cut back, 10 bases at V and 0 bases at J, with 15 bases in the middle. Combining the CDR3 with reference TRBV7-9 and TRBJ1-1 gives the whole variable domain DTGVSQNPRHKITKRGQNVTFRCDPISEHNRLYWYRQTLGQGPEFLTYFQNEAQLEKSRLLSDRFSAERPKGSFSTLEIQRTEQGDSAMYLCAIQSDGMNTEAFFGQGTRLTVV.